The rows below give T cell receptor beta chains drawn from one sample of a study of blood T cell repertoires in COVID-19. Profiling relied on immunoSEQ multiplex PCR, and the TCRdb table lists in-frame clones only, not all of them. The table has around 280,000 clones, around 90% seen once; the top ten hold 1.5% to 2%. The sample consisted of PBMCs or T cells enriched from blood (not recorded which). Receptors originate from a woman between 40 and 55 years old who had recovered from COVID-19. Both conserved end residues are part of each CDR3. The order of the fields is D gene, J gene, V gene, clone size, CDR3 DNA, CDR3 protein. A D gene is named only where the DNA matches it firmly. Expanded clones are given a class, and other clones once, few, many or no size at all.

D gene: TRBD2
J gene: TRBJ2-7
V gene: TRBV9
clone size: -
CDR3 DNA: TGTGCCAGCAGCGTAGACTCGGGGGGGAACGAGCAGTACTTC
CDR3 protein: CASSVDSGGNEQYF

D gene: TRBD2
J gene: TRBJ2-7
V gene: TRBV7-2
clone size: once
CDR3 DNA: TGTGCCAGCAGCCCCGTCCTAGCGGGCCCCTACGAGCAGTACTTC
CDR3 protein: CASSPVLAGPYEQYF

D gene: TRBD2
J gene: TRBJ2-3
V gene: TRBV19
clone size: -
CDR3 DNA: TGTGCCAGTAGGCGGACTAGCGGGCTGGTTGATACGCAGTATTTT
CDR3 protein: CASRRTSGLVDTQYF

D gene: -
J gene: TRBJ1-2
V gene: TRBV6-5
clone size: once
CDR3 DNA: TGTGCCACCCAGGGGACCCGCGATGGCTACACCTTC
CDR3 protein: CATQGTRDGYTF

D gene: TRBD1
J gene: TRBJ2-5
V gene: TRBV5-4
clone size: -
CDR3 DNA: TGTGCCAGCAGCTCTGGGGACAGAAAAGAGACCCAGTACTTC
CDR3 protein: CASSSGDRKETQYF

D gene: TRBD2
J gene: TRBJ2-7
V gene: TRBV2
clone size: -
CDR3 DNA: TGTGCCAGCAGAGGGCGGGGAGGGTACGAGCAGTACTTC
CDR3 protein: CASRGRGGYEQYF

D gene: -
J gene: TRBJ1-1
V gene: TRBV7-9
clone size: -
CDR3 DNA: TGTGCCAGCAGCCAAGGGGAAGGGACTGAAGCTTTCTTT
CDR3 protein: CASSQGEGTEAFF

D gene: -
J gene: TRBJ1-5
V gene: TRBV7-2
clone size: -
CDR3 DNA: TGTGCCAGCAGCTTAGGGCGGGAACAGCCCCAGCATTTT
CDR3 protein: CASSLGREQPQHF

D gene: -
J gene: TRBJ2-5
V gene: TRBV7-2
clone size: -
CDR3 DNA: TGTGCCAGCAGCTTAGGTAGTAGGGCAGGGGTCAGGTCCCAGTACTTC
CDR3 protein: CASSLGSRAGVRSQYF

D gene: TRBD1
J gene: TRBJ1-1
V gene: TRBV18
clone size: -
CDR3 DNA: TGTGCCAGCTCACCACTTGGACAGGGATTCATGAACACTGAAGCTTTCTTT
CDR3 protein: CASSPLGQGFMNTEAFF

D gene: TRBD1
J gene: TRBJ2-3
V gene: TRBV19
clone size: -
CDR3 DNA: TGTGCCAGTAGTCCCCACAGGGGGCAGACAGATACGCAGTATTTT
CDR3 protein: CASSPHRGQTDTQYF

D gene: TRBD1
J gene: TRBJ1-2
V gene: TRBV19
clone size: -
CDR3 DNA: TGTGCCAGTAGTAGCCGGGACAGGGTCGGCTACACCTTC
CDR3 protein: CASSSRDRVGYTF

D gene: -
J gene: TRBJ2-7
V gene: TRBV18
clone size: -
CDR3 DNA: TGTGCCAGCTCACCGGCCAGGGGATCCTACGAGCAGTACTTC
CDR3 protein: CASSPARGSYEQYF

D gene: -
J gene: TRBJ2-2
V gene: TRBV7-6
clone size: few
CDR3 DNA: TGTGCCAGCAGCTTAGAGTCGGGAGCTAACACCGGGGAGCTGTTTTTT
CDR3 protein: CASSLESGANTGELFF

D gene: -
J gene: TRBJ1-5
V gene: TRBV23-1
clone size: few
CDR3 DNA: TGCGCCAGCAGCCGACTGGCAGCGAGCAATCAGCCCCAGCATTTT
CDR3 protein: CASSRLAASNQPQHF

D gene: -
J gene: TRBJ1-5
V gene: TRBV30
clone size: -
CDR3 DNA: TGTGCCTGGAGTGAACAGGGCAATCAGCCCCAGCATTTT
CDR3 protein: CAWSEQGNQPQHF

D gene: TRBD1
J gene: TRBJ2-5
V gene: TRBV2
clone size: -
CDR3 DNA: TGTGCCAGCAGTGAGTTCTTGACAGGGGGCCAGGAGACCCAGTACTTC
CDR3 protein: CASSEFLTGGQETQYF

D gene: -
J gene: TRBJ2-1
V gene: TRBV7-3
clone size: -
CDR3 DNA: TGTGCCAGCAGCCTGGGACCCGGGGGCTACAATGAGCAGTTCTTC
CDR3 protein: CASSLGPGGYNEQFF

D gene: -
J gene: TRBJ2-3
V gene: TRBV3-1/TRBV3-2
clone size: -
CDR3 DNA: TGTGCCAGCAGCCAAATCGTCAGCACAGATACGCAGTATTTT
CDR3 protein: CASSQIVSTDTQYF

D gene: -
J gene: TRBJ1-4
V gene: TRBV27
clone size: -
CDR3 DNA: TGTGCCAGCAGAGCCGGAACAGTTTCAACTAATGAAAAACTGTTTTTT
CDR3 protein: CASRAGTVSTNEKLFF

D gene: -
J gene: TRBJ1-1
V gene: TRBV11-1
clone size: -
CDR3 DNA: TGTGCCAGCAGCTACTGGACTGAAGCTTTCTTT
CDR3 protein: CASSYWTEAFF

D gene: TRBD1
J gene: TRBJ2-7
V gene: TRBV10-1
clone size: few
CDR3 DNA: TGCGCCAGCAGTGAGTCGAGGGGGCAGAGCTCCTACGAGCAGTACTTC
CDR3 protein: CASSESRGQSSYEQYF

D gene: TRBD2
J gene: TRBJ2-7
V gene: TRBV9
clone size: -
CDR3 DNA: TGTGCCAGCAGCCGAACCACTAGCGGGAGGGCGTACGAGCAGTACTTC
CDR3 protein: CASSRTTSGRAYEQYF

D gene: TRBD2
J gene: TRBJ2-5
V gene: TRBV11-2
clone size: once
CDR3 DNA: TGTGCCAGCAGCCCCGTATCGGCGCCCGGGGGGGTCCAAGAGACCCAGTACTTC
CDR3 protein: CASSPVSAPGGVQETQYF

D gene: -
J gene: TRBJ2-7
V gene: TRBV5-1
clone size: few
CDR3 DNA: TGCGCCAGCAGCCCCACAGGTGGGAGGAATCACTACGAGCAGTACTTC
CDR3 protein: CASSPTGGRNHYEQYF

D gene: -
J gene: TRBJ1-2
V gene: TRBV7-2
clone size: -
CDR3 DNA: TGTGCCAGCAGCTTAGATCGTGTAGGAGAAGCTAACTATGGCTACACCTTC
CDR3 protein: CASSLDRVGEANYGYTF

D gene: TRBD1
J gene: TRBJ2-7
V gene: TRBV11-1
clone size: -
CDR3 DNA: TGTGCCAGCAGCTTGGGACAGGCGAGGTACGAGCAGTACTTC
CDR3 protein: CASSLGQARYEQYF

D gene: -
J gene: TRBJ2-1
V gene: TRBV30
clone size: -
CDR3 DNA: TGTGCCTGGAGTGTATCCAGGTGGAACGAGCAGTTCTTC
CDR3 protein: CAWSVSRWNEQFF

D gene: -
J gene: TRBJ2-7
V gene: TRBV27
clone size: -
CDR3 DNA: TGTGCCAGCAGTTTAACCGGGGGGCTTATGGACGAGCAGTACTTC
CDR3 protein: CASSLTGGLMDEQYF

D gene: TRBD1
J gene: TRBJ2-5
V gene: TRBV5-1
clone size: -
CDR3 DNA: TGCGCCAGCACCCAGGGGGACGGAGGCCAAGAGACCCAGTACTTC
CDR3 protein: CASTQGDGGQETQYF

D gene: TRBD2
J gene: TRBJ2-3
V gene: TRBV13
clone size: -
CDR3 DNA: TGTGCCAGCAATGTGGCGGGAGCCCCCACAGATACGCAGTATTTT
CDR3 protein: CASNVAGAPTDTQYF

D gene: -
J gene: TRBJ1-5
V gene: TRBV20-1
clone size: -
CDR3 DNA: TGCAGTGCTAGTGAGGGCGCAGGGCTCAATCAGCCCCAGCATTTT
CDR3 protein: CSASEGAGLNQPQHF

D gene: -
J gene: TRBJ1-6
V gene: TRBV2
clone size: -
CDR3 DNA: TGTGCCAGCAATCCGCCCCTAGATAATTCACCCCTCCACTTT
CDR3 protein: CASNPPLDNSPLHF

D gene: TRBD2
J gene: TRBJ2-1
V gene: TRBV5-4
clone size: -
CDR3 DNA: TGTGCCAGCAGCTTCCGGCGGGGGGGCCCGGGTGAGCAGTTCTTC
CDR3 protein: CASSFRRGGPGEQFF

D gene: TRBD2
J gene: TRBJ2-7
V gene: TRBV7-8
clone size: -
CDR3 DNA: TGTGCCAGCAGCTTTCCCCCTATAGCGGGAGCAACGTACGAGCAGTACTTC
CDR3 protein: CASSFPPIAGATYEQYF

D gene: TRBD1
J gene: TRBJ1-2
V gene: TRBV27
clone size: -
CDR3 DNA: TGTGCCAGCAGTCGGGACAGGGGGCAAGGCTACACCTTC
CDR3 protein: CASSRDRGQGYTF

D gene: TRBD1
J gene: TRBJ1-6
V gene: TRBV19
clone size: -
CDR3 DNA: TGTGCCAGCCAAGCGACAGGGGAGAATTCACCCCTCCACTTT
CDR3 protein: CASQATGENSPLHF

D gene: TRBD2
J gene: TRBJ2-7
V gene: TRBV2
clone size: -
CDR3 DNA: TGTGCCAGCAGAATAGCGGGAGGGATTTACGAGCAGTACTTC
CDR3 protein: CASRIAGGIYEQYF

D gene: TRBD1
J gene: TRBJ1-1
V gene: TRBV7-2
clone size: -
CDR3 DNA: TGTGCCAGCAGCTTGCAGGGGGCGGTGTGGACTGAAGCTTTCTTT
CDR3 protein: CASSLQGAVWTEAFF

D gene: TRBD1
J gene: TRBJ1-4
V gene: TRBV18
clone size: -
CDR3 DNA: TGTGCCAGCTCACTACAGGGGAAGGCAGAAAAACTGTTTTTT
CDR3 protein: CASSLQGKAEKLFF

D gene: TRBD2
J gene: TRBJ2-5
V gene: TRBV4-1
clone size: -
CDR3 DNA: TGCGCCAGCAGCCAAGATATTTTACCGGGAGGGCCCCAGTACTTC
CDR3 protein: CASSQDILPGGPQYF

D gene: -
J gene: TRBJ1-2
V gene: TRBV5-1
clone size: -
CDR3 DNA: TGCGCCAGCAGCTTGATCGGGGTTGGTGGCTACACCTTC
CDR3 protein: CASSLIGVGGYTF

D gene: TRBD1
J gene: TRBJ1-6
V gene: TRBV11-2
clone size: -
CDR3 DNA: TGTGCCACCTCGGGGACAGGGGGCGACGCTAATTCACCCCTCCACTTT
CDR3 protein: CATSGTGGDANSPLHF

D gene: TRBD1
J gene: TRBJ1-3
V gene: TRBV5-1
clone size: -
CDR3 DNA: TGCGCCAGCAGCTCCGGACAGGGGGGTGGAAACACCATATATTTT
CDR3 protein: CASSSGQGGGNTIYF

D gene: TRBD2
J gene: TRBJ2-7
V gene: TRBV19
clone size: -
CDR3 DNA: TGTGCCAGTAGTCGCGTGGGGACTAGCGGGAACTACGAGCAGTACTTC
CDR3 protein: CASSRVGTSGNYEQYF

D gene: -
J gene: TRBJ1-5
V gene: TRBV19
clone size: -
CDR3 DNA: TGTGCCAGTAGAACGGCGGGCACTAGCAATCAGCCCCAGCATTTT
CDR3 protein: CASRTAGTSNQPQHF